The 25 T cell receptor beta chains below all came from one sample that was sequenced in a study of cytomegalovirus exposure and HLA in healthy donors (dated by TCRdb to 2015 to 2018). The library was prepared using the immunoSEQ multiplex PCR assay. The multiplex PCR relied on a mix of 60 forward primers for TCR Vbeta segments and 13 reverse primers for TCR Jbeta segments. The clones in this table, taken by TCRdb from immuneACCESS, are in-frame only. Not every clone is retained; where verified, under half of the shortfall comes from an unresolved V gene, and the cause of the rest is unknown. This sample gives more than 95,000 clones in total; 65% to 80% of them show up just once. Roughly an eighth of the sample belongs to the ten largest clones. Sequencing was performed on PBMCs. These receptors came from a woman aged 60-75 years in good health and CMV-seropositive.

This clone has more than one count but fewer than ten. The rearrangement joins TRBV5-1 to TRBJ2-1; 10 positions agree with TRBD1. CDR1 and CDR2 (germline): SGHRS, YFSETQ. With 3 bases clipped from V and 7 bases from J, the junction kept 7 bases outside the gene matches. This CDR3 has 15 residues. For the CDR3, the DNA is TGCGCCAGCAGCTCCCCGGGACAGGGGTTTAATGAGCAGTTCTTC. It codes for CASSSPGQGFNEQFF.

The chain uses TRBV14 and TRBJ2-1, with 8 positions matching TRBD2. The CDR3 is 14 amino acids. J gave up 7 bases and V 4 bases, and 6 bases lay outside the gene matches. Per germline, CDR1 SGHDN and CDR2 FVKESK. The CDR3 sequence is CASSPAGGGNEQFF. CDR3 in DNA: TGTGCCAGCAGCCCAGCCGGGGGGGGGAATGAGCAGTTCTTC.

This clone was seen just once. The genes are TRBV7-9 and TRBJ1-4; D unresolved. Germline loops: CDR1 SEHNR, CDR2 FQNEAQ (reference sequence). The CDR3 is made up of 18 amino acids. V lost 1 base, J lost 7 bases, and 22 bases lay in between. CDR3 amino acids: CASSLEPIWAPQIEKLFF. In nucleotides, the CDR3 is TGTGCCAGCAGCTTAGAACCTATATGGGCCCCACAGATTGAAAAACTGTTTTTT.

CDR3 bases: TGTGCCAGCAGCCGGCGGGGGCGGGAGGGTCTGAGGAATGAGCAGTTCTTC. Protein sequence: CASSRRGREGLRNEQFF. The chain uses TRBV7-6 and TRBJ2-1; TRBD2 agrees at 9 bases. CDR3 length: 17 amino acids. The V segment lost 5 bases and the J segment 7 bases; nucleotides outside the gene matches: 15. CDR1 is SGHVS, CDR2 FNYEAQ, per germline.

The chain recombines TRBV5-8 with TRBJ1-4, with 8 bases that match TRBD1. The V and J ends lost 6 bases and 5 bases, in that order; junction bases with no gene match: 3. This CDR3 spans 13 amino acids. Germline values: CDR1 SGHTS, CDR2 YDEGEE. The CDR3 DNA sequence: TGTGCCAGCAACAGACAGGGGAATGAAAAACTGTTTTTT. This encodes CASNRQGNEKLFF.

This clone was picked up one time. The chain combines TRBV7-8 with TRBJ1-2, with D perhaps TRBD1 (6 bases). V was trimmed by 0 bases and J by 0 bases, leaving 14 bases between them. Per the germline V gene, CDR1 is SGHVS and CDR2 is FQNEAQ. The CDR3 length is 17 residues. The CDR3 loop reads CASSLAVGGPANYGYTF. CDR3 nucleotides: TGTGCCAGCAGCTTAGCGGTCGGGGGGCCAGCTAACTATGGCTACACCTTC.

The CDR3 DNA reads TGTGCCAGCAGCTTGGTAGGAGGGCAGGGTGCTAACTATGGCTACACCTTC. Amino acids: CASSLVGGQGANYGYTF. V usage is TRBV5-4 and J usage is TRBJ1-2, with D perhaps TRBD1 (5 bases). The V end was cut by 0 bases, the J end by 0 bases, with 15 bases between. The CDR3 has 17 amino acids. Germline V gene sequence: CDR1 SGHNT, CDR2 YYREEE (reference sequence).

The rearrangement links TRBV14 to TRBJ2-7; TRBD2 aligns across 8 bases. Germline V gene lookup returns CDR1 SGHDN and CDR2 FVKESK. The trim removed 4 bases at V and 2 bases at J, leaving 7 bases unmatched. The CDR3 contains 15 residues. The CDR3 here is CASSLLAARPYEQYF. The DNA for the CDR3 is TGTGCCAGCAGCCTACTAGCGGCCAGACCCTACGAGCAGTACTTC.

The genes are TRBV19 and TRBJ2-3, with 8 bases aligning to TRBD1. This CDR3 has 15 residues. V lost 5 bases, J lost 8 bases, and 12 bases stayed unmatched. CDR1 LNHDA and CDR2 SQIVND come from the germline V gene (reference sequence). The CDR3 here is CASSLTGTGPITQYF. The CDR3 DNA follows: TGTGCCAGTAGTCTCACCGGGACAGGTCCCATTACGCAGTATTTT.

The rearrangement joins TRBV25-1 to TRBJ1-2; D perhaps matches TRBD1 (6 bases). CDR1 is MGHDK and CDR2 is SYGVNS in the germline V gene. Trimming took off 4 bases at V and 3 bases at J, with 12 bases between the two ends. CDR3 size: 14 residues. The CDR3 loop is CASSGQDSYYGYTF. The CDR3 DNA reads TGTGCCAGCAGTGGACAGGACAGCTACTATGGCTACACCTTC.

The chain couples TRBV28 to TRBJ2-7; D not certain. Trimming removed 5 bases at V and 7 bases at J, with 9 bases between. Germline CDR1 is MDHEN and CDR2 is SYDVKM. The CDR3 contains 11 residues. CDR3 loop: CASSDWREQYF. The DNA for the CDR3 is TGTGCCAGCAGTGACTGGCGGGAGCAGTACTTC.

V is TRBV19 and J is TRBJ2-1; D is perhaps TRBD1 (5 bases). Trimming cost V 6 bases and J 4 bases, with 22 bases left between them. Germline lookup yields CDR1 LNHDA and CDR2 SQIVND (reference sequence). The CDR3 has 17 amino acids. The DNA for the CDR3 is TGTGCCAGTAGCCCTCCTCGGTGGCAGGGTAGTTACAATGAGCAGTTCTTC. Translating gives CASSPPRWQGSYNEQFF.

This sequence joins TRBV7-3 and TRBJ2-3, with 8 bases that match TRBD2. Germline V lookup: CDR1 SGHTA, CDR2 FQGTGA. The CDR3 contains 15 residues. V dropped 6 bases and J dropped 2; count of bases not matched to a gene: 7. This CDR3 is CASSFSGDNTDTQYF. In DNA, the CDR3 is TGTGCCAGCAGTTTTAGCGGGGATAACACAGATACGCAGTATTTT. Combining the CDR3 with reference TRBV7-3 and TRBJ2-3 gives the whole variable domain GAGVSQTPSNKVTEKGKYVELRCDPISGHTALYWYRQSLGQGPEFLIYFQGTGAADDSGLPNDRFFAVRPEGSVSTLKIQRTERGDSAVYLCASSFSGDNTDTQYFGPGTRLTVL.

In this sample, this clone turned up once. The chain combines TRBV7-3 with TRBJ2-3, with 8 positions matching TRBD2. Germline CDR1 and CDR2: SGHTA and FQGTGA. V trimming: 5 bases; J trimming: 0 bases; junction bases outside the gene matches: 4. This CDR3 is 15 amino acids long. Here the CDR3 reads CASSLLADSTDTQYF. CDR3 coding DNA: TGTGCCAGCAGCCTACTAGCGGATAGCACAGATACGCAGTATTTT.

The chain carries TRBV21-1 and TRBJ2-3; no DNA check was done on the table's D call, TRBD1. TRBV21-1 is termed a pseudogene. This CDR3 has 15 amino acids. CDR3 nucleotide sequence: TGTGCCAGCAGCAACCTCAGGGGTGGCACAGATACGCAGTATTTT. Residues: CASSNLRGGTDTQYF.

This sequence joins TRBV6-5 and TRBJ1-6; 7 nucleotides agree with TRBD1. The germline CDR1 and CDR2 sequences are MNHEY and SVGAGI. V was pared by 0 bases and J by 8 bases, with 7 bases of the junction left unmatched. The CDR3 contains 16 residues. CDR3 amino acids: CASSYSYRGSDSPLHF. CDR3 sequence (DNA): TGTGCCAGCAGTTACTCATACAGGGGTTCGGATTCACCCCTCCACTTT.

The CDR3 region has the DNA TGTGCCAGCAGTGCCAACTCCCGTATTAGCGAGCAGTACTTC. This gives the protein CASSANSRISEQYF. The J gene is TRBJ2-7, the V gene TRBV6-5; D not certain. Germline CDR1 reads MNHEY; CDR2 reads SVGAGI. This CDR3 is 14 amino acids long. Deletions cut 5 bases from V and 6 bases from J, with 17 bases between.

The chain couples TRBV18 to TRBJ1-1; the match to TRBD1 covers 9 bases. The CDR3 sequence is 14 residues long. Losses at the gene ends were 3 bases for V and 1 base for J; bases not matched to a gene: 0. Per germline, CDR1 KGHSH and CDR2 LQKENI. The CDR3 sequence is CASSPDRGNTEAFF. The DNA of the CDR3 is TGTGCCAGCTCACCGGACAGGGGGAACACTGAAGCTTTCTTT.

Here the CDR3 reads CASSEGPGRQYGYTF. The CDR3 region has the DNA TGTGCCAGCAGTGAAGGGCCAGGGCGCCAGTATGGCTACACCTTC. This chain links TRBV6-1 with TRBJ1-2; TRBD1 might be the D (5 bases). The germline V gene encodes CDR1 MNHNS and CDR2 SASEGT. The CDR3 length is 15 residues. The V and J ends lost 1 base and 5 bases respectively, with 14 bases between them.

This sequence joins TRBV4-1 and TRBJ1-5; TRBD1 aligns across 7 bases. J gave up 4 bases and V 4 bases, and 7 bases lay outside the gene matches. Germline V gene data show CDR1 as MGHRA and CDR2 as YSYEKL. This CDR3 comprises 15 residues. The CDR3 region has the DNA TGCGCCAGCAGCCGAGGGGGACAGATAAATCAGCCCCAGCATTTT. This translates into CASSRGGQINQPQHF.

The chain carries TRBV7-9 and TRBJ2-7, with 9 bases lining up with TRBD2. The germline V gene encodes CDR1 SEHNR and CDR2 FQNEAQ (reference sequence). After removal of 6 bases from V and 0 bases from J, the junction contained 12 bases not matched to a gene. CDR3 size: 17 residues. The CDR3 spells CASSPKGLAGNSYEQYF. CDR3 sequence (DNA): TGTGCCAGCAGTCCTAAGGGTCTAGCGGGAAACTCCTACGAGCAGTACTTC.

The chain uses TRBV29-1 and TRBJ2-1; 12 bases agree with TRBD1. The CDR3 runs 16 residues. The germline CDR1 and CDR2 sequences are SQVTM and ANQGSEA. Trimming removed 3 bases from V and 9 bases from J; junction bases left unmatched: 12. The CDR3 DNA is TGCAGCGTTGAGCGGGGGACAGGGGGCTTACTAGGTGAGCAGTTCTTC. Its protein is CSVERGTGGLLGEQFF.

This clone has a handful of counts. V and J are TRBV5-1 and TRBJ1-3; a possible D gene is TRBD1 (5 bases). Trimming left V 4 bases short and J 0 bases short, with 8 bases between. This CDR3 has 14 residues. Germline V lookup: CDR1 SGHRS, CDR2 YFSETQ. The CDR3 nucleotides read TGCGCCAGCAGCGGGGGGGGCTCTGGAAACACCATATATTTT. This codes for CASSGGGSGNTIYF. Supplemented by reference TRBV5-1 and TRBJ1-3, the full variable domain reads KAGVTQTPRYLIKTRGQQVTLSCSPISGHRSVSWYQQTPGQGLQFLFEYFSETQRNKGNFPGRFSGRQFSNSRSEMNVSTLELGDSALYLCASSGGGSGNTIYFGEGSWLTVV.

This clone appeared a few times. The V call is TRBV29-1, the J call TRBJ1-2; no clear D. V was cut by 0 bases and J by 3 bases, with 8 bases left in between. From germline, CDR1 is SQVTM and CDR2 ANQGSEA. CDR3 length: 13 residues. The CDR3 here is CSVEDPQYYGYTF. CDR3 sequence (DNA): TGCAGCGTTGAAGATCCACAGTACTATGGCTACACCTTC.

The V gene is TRBV30, the J gene TRBJ1-6; the D gene is possibly TRBD1 (5 bases). This CDR3 comprises 13 residues. Per germline, CDR1 GTSNPN and CDR2 SVGIG (reference sequence). The V end was cut by 5 bases, the J end by 4 bases, with 9 bases between. The CDR3 sequence is CAWDPGYNSPLHF. CDR3 sequence (DNA): TGTGCCTGGGATCCAGGGTATAATTCACCCCTCCACTTT.